The 28 T cell receptor beta chains reported below all come from one sample, sequenced in a study of CD8 T cells in Susac syndrome. Reverse transcription of roughly 0.5 to 1 ug RNA used random hexamers. TCRdb re-called the immunoSEQ multiplex PCR reads through MiXCR, storing one row per CDR3 protein. This table has approximately 160,000 distinct CDR3 sequences, approximately 92% appearing once. Material: CD4+ T cells from PBMCs. The source of these receptors is a human donor in good health.

The chain uses TRBV21-1 and TRBJ2-2. TRBV21-1 has pseudogene status. The CDR3 is 13 residues long. The CDR3 DNA sequence: TGTGCCAGCAGCCAGCAGATCACCGGGGAGCTGTTTTTT. Residues: CASSQQITGELFF.

The chain couples TRBV18 to TRBJ1-1; 7 bases agree with TRBD1. The CDR3 spans 14 residues. Unmatched junction bases numbered 15, after V lost 6 bases and J lost 11 bases. Germline V gives CDR1 KGHSH, CDR2 LQKENI. The CDR3 spells CASSPSTGRVGAFF. CDR3 in DNA: TGTGCCAGCTCGCCGTCGACAGGGAGGGTCGGGGCTTTCTTT.

The V call is TRBV20-1, the J call TRBJ2-1; D unclear. CDR3 length: 14 residues. Germline CDR1 is DFQATT and CDR2 is SNEGSKA (reference sequence). Trimming shortened V by 5 bases and J by 2 bases, and 13 bases separated the two germline ends. The CDR3 region has the DNA TGCAGTGCTCCTTTGGACCCAGCCTACAATGAGCAGTTCTTC. It encodes CSAPLDPAYNEQFF.

This sequence joins TRBV29-1 and TRBJ2-3; D may be TRBD1 (7 bases). Trimming removed 4 bases at V and 14 bases at J, with 19 bases between. There are 12 residues in the CDR3. CDR1 SQVTM and CDR2 ANQGSEA come from the germline V gene. CDR3 DNA: TGCAGCGTTGCCCAGGGGGGCCCCACTGGGTATTTT. Translation: CSVAQGGPTGYF.

The chain carries TRBV7-2 and TRBJ2-7; D might be TRBD2 (5 bases). Per the germline V gene, CDR1 is SGHTA and CDR2 is FQGNSA. V gave up 0 bases and J gave up 3 bases, with 12 bases separating them. The CDR3 runs to 15 residues. The CDR3 sequence is CASSLAKTGYYEQYF. The CDR3 DNA sequence: TGTGCCAGCAGCTTAGCAAAGACGGGATACTACGAGCAGTACTTC.

The rearrangement uses TRBV10-2 and TRBJ2-2, with D unresolved. Per the germline V gene, CDR1 is WSHSY and CDR2 is SAAADI. This CDR3 contains 14 residues. The ends were cut back, 6 bases at V and 0 bases at J, with 8 bases in the middle. Written as DNA, the CDR3 is TGCGCCAGCAGAGTGTCAGCGAACACCGGGGAGCTGTTTTTT. It yields the protein CASRVSANTGELFF.

In its sample, this clonotype was seen once. The gene calls are TRBV7-9 and TRBJ1-2; TRBD1 aligns across 7 bases. Unmatched junction bases numbered 9, after V lost 4 bases and J lost 7 bases. The CDR3 totals 14 residues. In germline, CDR1 is SEHNR, CDR2 FQNEAQ (reference sequence). DNA of the CDR3: TGTGCCAGCAGCTCCGCGGCGGGACAGACTGGCTACACCTTC. This sequence encodes CASSSAAGQTGYTF.

The gene calls are TRBV18 and TRBJ1-1, with 8 bases identical to TRBD1. The germline CDR1 and CDR2 sequences are KGHSH and LQKENI. The CDR3 runs to 14 residues. Trimming took 5 bases from V and 3 from J; bases not matched to a gene: 5. CDR3 protein: CASSGDRLDTEAFF. CDR3 DNA sequence: TGTGCCAGCTCAGGGGACAGGTTGGACACTGAAGCTTTCTTT.

The chain recombines TRBV6-6 with TRBJ2-5, with D perhaps TRBD2 (5 bases). CDR1 and CDR2 (germline): MNHNY, SVGAGI (reference sequence). Trimming took 5 bases from V and 4 from J, leaving 17 bases between them. This CDR3 spans 15 amino acids. The CDR3 DNA reads as TGTGCCAGCAGTAACCCCGACCTAGGAGGAGAGACCCAGTACTTC. It specifies CASSNPDLGGETQYF.

The rearrangement joins TRBV12-3 or TRBV12-4 to TRBJ1-4; the D gene is possibly TRBD1 (6 bases). With 5 bases removed from V and 3 bases from J, the gap between germline ends came to 13 bases. This CDR3 contains 15 residues. The CDR3 here is CASSPQGRANEKLFF. CDR3 DNA: TGTGCCAGCAGTCCCCAGGGGAGGGCTAATGAAAAACTGTTTTTT.

CDR3 nucleotides: TGCAGTGCTAGAGATAGCGGTAGATCTGGACTAACCTACCAAGAGACCCAGTACTTC. It codes for CSARDSGRSGLTYQETQYF. V gene TRBV20-1 combines with J gene TRBJ2-5, with a tentative D call TRBD2 (6 bases). This CDR3 comprises 19 residues. CDR1 and CDR2 (germline): DFQATT, SNEGSKA (reference sequence). V was clipped by 0 bases and J by 0 bases, with 23 bases between them.

This chain links TRBV12-3 or TRBV12-4 with TRBJ1-1; maybe TRBD1 (6 bases). Deletions cut 5 bases from V and 14 bases from J, with 18 bases between. The length of the CDR3 is 12 residues. The CDR3 coding sequence is TGTGCCAGCAGTCCGGGGGCCTGGCAGTACTTCTTT. This translates into CASSPGAWQYFF.

The chain links TRBV19 to TRBJ1-4; D unclear. Germline loops: CDR1 LNHDA, CDR2 SQIVND (reference sequence). This CDR3 is 12 amino acids long. Trimming shortened V by 6 bases and J by 8 bases, and 10 bases separated the two germline ends. The CDR3: CASSQLREKLFF. The CDR3, as DNA: TGTGCCAGTAGCCAATTGCGGGAAAAACTGTTTTTT.

The rearrangement joins TRBV7-9 to TRBJ1-5; weak D call: TRBD1 (5 bases). The V gene's germline CDR1 is SEHNR and CDR2 FQNEAQ (reference sequence). The CDR3 is made up of 15 amino acids. The V end was cut by 4 bases, the J end by 2 bases, with 12 bases between. CDR3 in amino acids: CASSSRGWGNQPQHF. Written as DNA, the CDR3 is TGTGCCAGCAGCTCAAGGGGCTGGGGCAATCAGCCCCAGCATTTT.

The chain is built from TRBV29-1 and TRBJ2-7; 9 nucleotides align to TRBD1. The V gene end was trimmed by 6 bases and the J gene end by 11 bases; junction bases not matched to a gene: 5. Germline loops: CDR1 SQVTM, CDR2 ANQGSEA. The CDR3 is 10 residues long. CDR3 coding DNA: TGCAGCGTGAATGGACAGGGGAAGTACTTC. This encodes CSVNGQGKYF.

As for this clonotype: Sequence at one end of the junction differs from germline and may be a read error. The CDR3 reads CASSVGETQHF. DNA for the CDR3: TGTGCCAGCAGCGTTGGGGAGACCCAGCACTTC. The V gene is TRBV3-1, the J gene TRBJ2-5, with D possibly being TRBD2 (5 bases). The CDR3 covers 11 residues. The germline V gene encodes CDR1 LGHDT and CDR2 YNNKEL (reference sequence).

This clonotype was recorded a few times. The rearrangement uses TRBV29-1 and TRBJ2-1; 7 bases agree with TRBD2. CDR3 length equals 15 residues. Germline CDR1 and CDR2: SQVTM and ANQGSEA. Germline trimming cut 4 bases from V and 9 bases from J; bases unmatched to any gene: 15. CDR3: CSVVGLAANYVEQFF. The CDR3 DNA is TGCAGCGTTGTAGGGCTAGCGGCGAACTATGTTGAGCAGTTCTTC.

The V and J genes are TRBV9 and TRBJ2-6; D is perhaps TRBD1 (5 bases). The germline gives CDR1 SGDLS, CDR2 YYNGEE. Trimming took off 4 bases at V and 0 bases at J, with 8 bases between the two ends. The CDR3 length is 15 residues. The CDR3 loop reads CASSSQGSGANVLTF. The CDR3 nucleotides are TGTGCCAGCAGCTCCCAGGGCTCTGGGGCCAACGTCCTGACTTTC.

The chain is built from TRBV2 and TRBJ1-4; 7 nucleotides align to TRBD1. CDR3 length: 14 amino acids. J lost 8 bases, V lost 6 bases, and 9 bases had no gene match. The germline V gene encodes CDR1 SNHLY and CDR2 FYNNEI. CDR3 DNA sequence: TGTGCCAGCAGACCTGGGACAGCGGTGGAAAAACTGTTTTTT. Translation: CASRPGTAVEKLFF. The complete variable domain, with remaining parts taken from reference TRBV2 and TRBJ1-4, reads EPEVTQTPSHQVTQMGQEVILRCVPISNHLYFYWYRQILGQKVEFLVSFYNNEISEKSEIFDDQFSVERPDGSNFTLKIRSTKLEDSAMYFCASRPGTAVEKLFFGSGTQLSVL.

The chain is built from TRBV5-1 and TRBJ2-1, with D perhaps matching TRBD2 (6 bases). The germline V and J ends were trimmed by 0 bases and 6 bases, with 13 bases remaining between them. The CDR3 runs 15 residues. The germline V gene encodes CDR1 SGHRS and CDR2 YFSETQ. The CDR3 region is CASSLAGDWFNEQFF. In nucleotides, the CDR3 is TGCGCCAGCAGCTTGGCGGGGGACTGGTTCAATGAGCAGTTCTTC.

The chain is built from TRBV20-1 and TRBJ2-1; D not certain. Per germline, CDR1 DFQATT and CDR2 SNEGSKA (reference sequence). The CDR3 consists of 12 residues. V was pared by 3 bases and J by 11 bases, with 14 bases between. The CDR3 loop reads CSASRSSMKQFF. The CDR3 nucleotides read TGCAGTGCTAGCAGGTCCTCAATGAAGCAGTTCTTC.

This chain connects TRBV24-1 to TRBJ1-5; D is possibly TRBD1 (5 bases). Germline values: CDR1 KGHDR, CDR2 SFDVKD. The CDR3 spans 16 residues. V lost 1 base and J 5 bases, leaving 14 bases between the germline ends. CDR3 sequence reads: CATSDLLQGRHQPQHF. The CDR3 nucleotides are TGTGCCACCAGTGATTTATTGCAGGGTAGGCATCAGCCCCAGCATTTT.

The chain uses TRBV30 and TRBJ1-1, with D unresolved. The CDR3 contains 13 residues. From germline, CDR1 is GTSNPN and CDR2 SVGIG (reference sequence). Trimming pared 2 bases from V and 0 bases from J, leaving 7 bases between. CDR3 sequence (DNA): TGTGCCTGGAGTAACAGCCTGAACACTGAAGCTTTCTTT. It encodes CAWSNSLNTEAFF. Variable domain in full (rest from reference TRBV30 and TRBJ1-1): SQTIHQWPATLVQPVGSPLSLECTVEGTSNPNLYWYRQAAGRGLQLLFYSVGIGQISSEVPQNLSASRPQDRQFILSSKKLLLSDSGFYLCAWSNSLNTEAFFGQGTRLTVV.

As DNA, the CDR3 is TGCAGTGCTAGTCCGGGGGTCGATGAGCAGTTCTTC. Encoded protein: CSASPGVDEQFF. The chain links TRBV20-1 to TRBJ2-1; weak D call: TRBD2 (6 bases). Looked up from germline, CDR1 is DFQATT and CDR2 is SNEGSKA (reference sequence). The germline V and J ends were trimmed by 3 bases and 8 bases, with 11 bases remaining between them. CDR3 length: 12 amino acids.

The chain is built from TRBV7-2 and TRBJ1-1; D is unclear. The CDR3 has 14 residues. Germline V lookup: CDR1 SGHTA, CDR2 FQGNSA. Trimming shortened V by 1 base and J by 0 bases, and 6 bases separated the two germline ends. CDR3 in amino acids: CASSLGGVNTEAFF. CDR3 nucleotides: TGTGCCAGCAGCTTAGGTGGGGTGAACACTGAAGCTTTCTTT.

This chain links TRBV3-1 with TRBJ1-2, with D unresolved. This CDR3 is built from 12 residues. The germline V and J ends were trimmed by 5 bases and 7 bases, with 11 bases remaining between them. CDR1 and CDR2 from the germline V gene are LGHDT and YNNKEL (reference sequence). The CDR3 DNA reads as TGTGCCAGCAGCTCAAGACCGGGTGGCTACACCTTC. It specifies CASSSRPGGYTF.

The chain is built from TRBV7-2 and TRBJ1-2, with D hard to call. There are 14 residues in the CDR3. Germline values: CDR1 SGHTA, CDR2 FQGNSA. V lost 5 bases and J 5 bases, leaving 15 bases between the germline ends. For the CDR3, the DNA is TGTGCCAGCAGCCAAATGGCGCCAGCGTATGGCTACACCTTC. Translated, it gives CASSQMAPAYGYTF.

The V and J genes are TRBV20-1 and TRBJ1-5, with D perhaps TRBD1 (6 bases). Germline V gene data show CDR1 as DFQATT and CDR2 as SNEGSKA (reference sequence). The CDR3 is 14 amino acids. V dropped 5 bases and J dropped 2 bases, with 13 bases sitting between them. The CDR3 bases are TGCAGTGCTGTATGGGGGGCAGGCAATCAGCCCCAGCATTTT. As protein: CSAVWGAGNQPQHF.